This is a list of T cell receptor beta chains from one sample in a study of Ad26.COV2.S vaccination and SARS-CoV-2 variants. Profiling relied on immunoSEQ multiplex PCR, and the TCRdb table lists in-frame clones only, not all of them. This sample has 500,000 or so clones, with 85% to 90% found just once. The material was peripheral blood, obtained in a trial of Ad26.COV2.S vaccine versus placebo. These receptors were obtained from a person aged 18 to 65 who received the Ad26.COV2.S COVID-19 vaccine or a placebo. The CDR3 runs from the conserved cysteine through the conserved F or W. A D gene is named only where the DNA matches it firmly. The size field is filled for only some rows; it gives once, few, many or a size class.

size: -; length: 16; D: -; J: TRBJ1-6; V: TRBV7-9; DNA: TGTGCCAGCAGCTTAACAGAGGTAGGGGATCGGTCACCCCTCCACTTT; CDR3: CASSLTEVGDRSPLHF
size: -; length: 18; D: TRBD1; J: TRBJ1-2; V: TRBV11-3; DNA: TGTGCCAGCAGCTTAGTAGGGGTGTGGGGACAGCGAGACTATGGCTACACCTTC; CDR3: CASSLVGVWGQRDYGYTF
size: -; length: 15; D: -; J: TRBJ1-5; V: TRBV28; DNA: TGTGCCAGCAGTGGGGGTAGGGGTAGGGGTCAGCCCCAGCATTTT; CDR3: CASSGGRGRGQPQHF
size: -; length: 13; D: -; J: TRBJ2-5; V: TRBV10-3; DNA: TGTGCCATCAGTGTTTTATCAGAAGAGACCCAGTACTTC; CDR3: CAISVLSEETQYF
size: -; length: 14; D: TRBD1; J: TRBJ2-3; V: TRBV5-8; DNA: TGTGCCAGCAGCTTTGACAGGGGCACAGATACGCAGTATTTT; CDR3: CASSFDRGTDTQYF
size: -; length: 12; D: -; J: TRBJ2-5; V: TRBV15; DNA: TGTGCCACCAGCGGATCATGGGAGACCCAGTACTTC; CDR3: CATSGSWETQYF
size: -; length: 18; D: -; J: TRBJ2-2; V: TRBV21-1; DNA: TGTGCCAGCAGCAAAGAGGGGGACGGACCCAAGAACACCGGGGAGCTGTTTTTT; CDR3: CASSKEGDGPKNTGELFF
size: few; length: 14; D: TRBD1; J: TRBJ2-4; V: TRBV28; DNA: TGTGCCAGCAGGCAGGGGGCGATTCAAAACATTCAGTACTTC; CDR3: CASRQGAIQNIQYF
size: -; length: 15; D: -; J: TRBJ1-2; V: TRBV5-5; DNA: TGTGCCAGCAGCTTAACGATGGGGAATAGCTATGGCTACACCTTC; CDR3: CASSLTMGNSYGYTF
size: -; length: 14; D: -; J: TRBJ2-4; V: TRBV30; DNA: TGTGCCTGGGAGAGTGATGGTGGCAAAAACATTCAGTACTTC; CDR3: CAWESDGGKNIQYF
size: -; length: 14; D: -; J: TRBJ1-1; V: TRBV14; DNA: TGTGCCAGCAGCCGAACCAACCGGAACACTGAAGCTTTCTTT; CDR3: CASSRTNRNTEAFF
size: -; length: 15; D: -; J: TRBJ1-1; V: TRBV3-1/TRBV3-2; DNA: TGTGCCAGCAGCTACCTGGGCACGGGGAACACTGAAGCTTTCTTT; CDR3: CASSYLGTGNTEAFF
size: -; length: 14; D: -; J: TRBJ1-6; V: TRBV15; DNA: TGTGCCACCAGCAGAGATGACTCAAGTTCACCCCTCCACTTT; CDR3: CATSRDDSSSPLHF
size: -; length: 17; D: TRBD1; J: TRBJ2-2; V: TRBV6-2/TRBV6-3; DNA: TGTGCCAGCAGCCTCCCCCGGGGCAGGGGGCGGATCGGGGAGCTGTTTTTT; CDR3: CASSLPRGRGRIGELFF
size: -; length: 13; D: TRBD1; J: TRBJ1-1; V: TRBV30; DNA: TGTGCCTGGAGTGGGACAGGGAGGACTGAAGCTTTCTTT; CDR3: CAWSGTGRTEAFF
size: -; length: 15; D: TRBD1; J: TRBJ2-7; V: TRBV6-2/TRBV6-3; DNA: TGTGCCAGCAGCCCGGGAATCAGGGGGCCTGGAGAGCAGTACTTC; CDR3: CASSPGIRGPGEQYF
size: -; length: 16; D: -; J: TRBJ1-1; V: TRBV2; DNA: TGTGCCAGCAGTGAAGAGCCACGATCGGCGGGCACTGAAGCTTTCTTT; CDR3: CASSEEPRSAGTEAFF
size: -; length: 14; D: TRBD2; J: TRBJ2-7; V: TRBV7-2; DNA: TGTGCCAGCAGCTTGGGGGGGAGGAACTACGAGCAGTACTTC; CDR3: CASSLGGRNYEQYF
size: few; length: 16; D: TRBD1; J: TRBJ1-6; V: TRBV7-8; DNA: TGTGCCAGCAGCTTAAATCGGTTGGGGACAGGCTCACCCCTCCACTTT; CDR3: CASSLNRLGTGSPLHF
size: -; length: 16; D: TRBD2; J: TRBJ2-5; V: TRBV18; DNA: TGTGCCAGCTCACCACGACTAGCGGGAGTAGGAGAGACCCAGTACTTC; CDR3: CASSPRLAGVGETQYF
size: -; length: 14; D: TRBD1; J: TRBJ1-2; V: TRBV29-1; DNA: TGCAGCGTTTTACGCGGGACAGTGAACTATGGCTACACCTTC; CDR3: CSVLRGTVNYGYTF
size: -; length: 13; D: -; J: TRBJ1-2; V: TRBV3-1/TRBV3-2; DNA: TGTGCCAGCAGCCCTTTGGGGGCGCATGGCTACACCTTC; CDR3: CASSPLGAHGYTF
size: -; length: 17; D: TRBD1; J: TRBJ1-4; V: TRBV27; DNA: TGTGCCAGTAGACTAGGGCCAGGCGACAGGGTCGGGGAAAAACTGTTTTTT; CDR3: CASRLGPGDRVGEKLFF
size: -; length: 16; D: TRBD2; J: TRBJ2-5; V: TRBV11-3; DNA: TGTGCCAGCAGCGGGTTGACTAGCGGGAACAGCGGGACCCAGTACTTC; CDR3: CASSGLTSGNSGTQYF
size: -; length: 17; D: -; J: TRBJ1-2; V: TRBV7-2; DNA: TGTGCCAGCAGCTTAGTTTATTGGGGGGCCCTCCCCTATGGCTACACCTTC; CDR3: CASSLVYWGALPYGYTF
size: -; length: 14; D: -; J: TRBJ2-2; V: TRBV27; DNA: TGTGCCAGCAGTTGGTCTGTGATACCCGGGGAGCTGTTTTTT; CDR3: CASSWSVIPGELFF
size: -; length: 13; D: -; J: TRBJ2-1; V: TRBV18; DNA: TGTGCCAGCTCACCCCCCGGGGCCAATGAGCAGTTCTTC; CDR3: CASSPPGANEQFF
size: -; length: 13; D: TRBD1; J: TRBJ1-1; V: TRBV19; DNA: TGTGCCAGCCGGACAGGGGGCTACACTGAAGCTTTCTTT; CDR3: CASRTGGYTEAFF
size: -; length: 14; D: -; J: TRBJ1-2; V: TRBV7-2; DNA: TGTGCCAGCAGCTCTAGTCCGGCCATCTATGGCTACACCTTC; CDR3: CASSSSPAIYGYTF
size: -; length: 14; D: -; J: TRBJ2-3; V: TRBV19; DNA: TGTGCCAGTAGTTCCGGACACCCTTCGGCTCCGCAGTATTTT; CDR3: CASSSGHPSAPQYF
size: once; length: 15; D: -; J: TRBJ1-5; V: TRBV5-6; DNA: TGTGCCAGCAGCGTAGGGGCCTGGGCGGATCAGCCCCAGCATTTT; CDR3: CASSVGAWADQPQHF
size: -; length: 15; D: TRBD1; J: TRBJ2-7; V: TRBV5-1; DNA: TGCGCCAGCAGCTGGGGGGACAGGGCCCCCTACGAGCAGTACTTC; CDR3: CASSWGDRAPYEQYF
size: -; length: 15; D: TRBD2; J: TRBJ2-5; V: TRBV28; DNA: TGTGCCAGCAGCGTGTCGGGGGGGTACCAAGAGACCCAGTACTTC; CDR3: CASSVSGGYQETQYF
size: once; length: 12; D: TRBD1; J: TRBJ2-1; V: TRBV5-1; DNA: TGCGCCAGCAGCATACAGGGGAATGAGCAGTTCTTC; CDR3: CASSIQGNEQFF
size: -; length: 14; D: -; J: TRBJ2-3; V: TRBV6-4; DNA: TGTGCCAGCAGTGTAACGGGGGCCACAGATACGCAGTATTTT; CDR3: CASSVTGATDTQYF
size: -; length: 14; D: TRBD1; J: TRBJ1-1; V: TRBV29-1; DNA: TGCAGCGCAAAGACAGGGGGCGAGAACACTGAAGCTTTCTTT; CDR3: CSAKTGGENTEAFF
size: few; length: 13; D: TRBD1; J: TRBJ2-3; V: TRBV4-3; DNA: TGCGCCAGCAGGGACAGGGGCACAGATACGCAGTATTTT; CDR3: CASRDRGTDTQYF
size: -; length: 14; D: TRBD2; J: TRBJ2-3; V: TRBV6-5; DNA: TGTGCCAGCAGTCGAGGACTAGCGGGAGATACGCAGTATTTT; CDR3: CASSRGLAGDTQYF
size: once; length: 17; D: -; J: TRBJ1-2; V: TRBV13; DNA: TGTGCCAGCAGCTTAGAGTCTCGCCTGGGCGGGGACTATGGCTACACCTTC; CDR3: CASSLESRLGGDYGYTF
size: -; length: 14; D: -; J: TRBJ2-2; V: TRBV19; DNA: TGTGCCAGTAGTATCCGACAGAAGAACGGGGAGCTGTTTTTT; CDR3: CASSIRQKNGELFF
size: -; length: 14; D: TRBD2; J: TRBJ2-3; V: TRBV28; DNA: TGTGCCAGCAGCTGGAGCGGGGGCACAGATACGCAGTATTTT; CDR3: CASSWSGGTDTQYF
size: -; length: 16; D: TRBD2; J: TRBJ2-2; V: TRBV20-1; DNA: TGCAGTGCTAGTCGGACTAGCAGCCCGAACACCGGGGAGCTGTTTTTT; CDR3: CSASRTSSPNTGELFF
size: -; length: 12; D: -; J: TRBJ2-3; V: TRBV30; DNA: TGTGCCTGGAGTGTACGCGGGAATACGCAGTATTTT; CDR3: CAWSVRGNTQYF
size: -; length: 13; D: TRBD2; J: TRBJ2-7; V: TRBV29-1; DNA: TGCAGCGTTGACGGCGGGGGGTCTTACGAGCAGTACTTC; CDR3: CSVDGGGSYEQYF
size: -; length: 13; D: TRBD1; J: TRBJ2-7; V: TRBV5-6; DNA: TGTGCCAGCAGCGAGGACAGGGTGGACGAGCAGTACTTC; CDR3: CASSEDRVDEQYF
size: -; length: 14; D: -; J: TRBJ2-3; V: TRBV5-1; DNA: TGCGCCAGCAGCTTGGTACAGGGCACAGATACGCAGTATTTT; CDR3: CASSLVQGTDTQYF
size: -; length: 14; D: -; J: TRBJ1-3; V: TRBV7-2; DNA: TGTGCCAGCAGCTTACTGAACTCTGGAAACACCATATATTTT; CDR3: CASSLLNSGNTIYF
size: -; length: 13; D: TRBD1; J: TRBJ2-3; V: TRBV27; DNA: TGTGCCAGCAGTTTAGGACAGGGGGATACGCAGTATTTT; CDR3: CASSLGQGDTQYF
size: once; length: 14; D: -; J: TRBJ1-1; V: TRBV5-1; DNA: TGCGCCAGCAGTCTAAATCCCTTGAACACTGAAGCTTTCTTT; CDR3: CASSLNPLNTEAFF
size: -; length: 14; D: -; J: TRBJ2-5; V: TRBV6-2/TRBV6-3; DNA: TGTGCCAGCAGTCACCCGGACGGAAAAGAGACCCAGTACTTC; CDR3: CASSHPDGKETQYF
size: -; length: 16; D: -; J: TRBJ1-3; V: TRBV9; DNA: TGTGCCAGCAGCGTAGGGGGCAGTTACTCTGGAAACACCATATATTTT; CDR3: CASSVGGSYSGNTIYF